This TCR beta chain derives from a study of blood T cell repertoires in COVID-19. About the study: The cDNA or gDNA used as material had been derived from T cells, B-cell-depleted T cells, or PBMCs.

Germline CDR1 is PRHDT and CDR2 is FYEKMQ (reference sequence). The CDR3 is 18 amino acids. Trimming removed 4 bases from V and 0 bases from J; junction bases left unmatched: 8. Sequencing used immunoSEQ multiplex PCR; TCRdb keeps in-frame clones, though not all of them. The sample records almost 400,000 clones, approximately 89% being singletons. The chain combines TRBV13 with TRBJ2-3; TRBD2 matches at 12 bases. The specimen was peripheral blood. This clonotype originated in a woman in her fifties or sixties with COVID-19, enrolled during active disease. The CDR3 protein is CASSSGLAGPTSTDTQYF. CDR3 in DNA: TGTGCCAGCAGCTCCGGACTAGCGGGACCCACTAGCACAGATACGCAGTATTTT. The full variable domain, its missing parts supplied by reference TRBV13 and TRBJ2-3, is AAGVIQSPRHLIKEKRETATLKCYPIPRHDTVYWYQQGPGQDPQFLISFYEKMQSDKGSIPDRFSAQQFSDYHSELNMSSLELGDSALYFCASSSGLAGPTSTDTQYFGPGTRLTVL.